This TCR beta chain was profiled in a study of T cell responses to AZD1222 COVID-19 vaccine. Study-wide findings and caveats: Every sample of the repertoires postdated the peak T cell response.

Data came from immunoSEQ multiplex PCR; TCRdb stores just in-frame clones and leaves some out. The table has some 130,000 clones, 85% to 95% seen once; the top ten hold 1.5% to 2%. This CDR3 comprises 11 residues. Germline CDR1 and CDR2: SGHAT and FQNNGV. V lost 5 bases, J lost 7 bases, and 8 bases lay in between. This clone was counted a few times. What it recognizes is unknown. The sequencing used peripheral blood, collected on day 0 of AZD1222 vaccination. The sequence came from an adult in good health. V gene TRBV11-2 combines with J gene TRBJ1-1, with D hard to call. The chain's CDR3 is CASSQAREAFF. The CDR3 DNA is TGTGCCAGCAGCCAGGCTCGTGAAGCTTTCTTT.